This TCR beta chain stems from a study of Ad26.COV2.S vaccination and SARS-CoV-2 variants. Broader study findings: Substantial response breadth was reportedly seen for spike-specific CD8+ and CD4+ T cells after vaccination. Breadth of non-spike TCRs did not differ between vaccinees and placebo recipients. Ad26.COV2.S recipients had broader spike-specific TCRs (P = 0.0014). Analyses of TCR breadth and depth may have underestimated total T cell responses.

V lost 6 bases and J 6 bases, leaving 9 bases between the germline ends. From germline, CDR1 is SGHTA and CDR2 FQGNSA. The CDR3 runs to 12 residues. Clones were sequenced by immunoSEQ multiplex PCR, and TCRdb holds only the in-frame ones, with some missing. The table includes over 110,000 clones, approximately 90% detected once. A remark on this clone: Its antigen is still unknown.

This rearrangement joins TRBV7-2 to TRBJ1-5, with a possible D match to TRBD1 (6 bases). The sequences come from peripheral blood, collected after recovery from COVID-19. This receptor was obtained from a human donor who had recovered from COVID-19. DNA for the CDR3: TGTGCCAGCAGTTCAGGGGTTCAGCCCCAGCATTTT. This codes for CASSSGVQPQHF.